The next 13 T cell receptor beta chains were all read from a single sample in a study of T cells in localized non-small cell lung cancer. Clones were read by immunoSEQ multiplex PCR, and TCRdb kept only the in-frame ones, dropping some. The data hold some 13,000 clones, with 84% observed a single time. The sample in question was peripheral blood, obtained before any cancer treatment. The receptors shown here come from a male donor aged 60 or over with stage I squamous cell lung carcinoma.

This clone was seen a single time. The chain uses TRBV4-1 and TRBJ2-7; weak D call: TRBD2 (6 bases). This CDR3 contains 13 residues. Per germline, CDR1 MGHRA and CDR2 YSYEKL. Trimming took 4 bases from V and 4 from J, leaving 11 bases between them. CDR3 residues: CASSPRLGYEQYF. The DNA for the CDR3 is TGCGCCAGCAGCCCCCGACTAGGTTACGAGCAGTACTTC.

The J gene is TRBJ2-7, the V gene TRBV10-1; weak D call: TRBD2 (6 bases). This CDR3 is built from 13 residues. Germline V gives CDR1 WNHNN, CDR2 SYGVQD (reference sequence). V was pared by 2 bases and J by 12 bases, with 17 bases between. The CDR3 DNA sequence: TGCGCCAGCAGTGAGAAGGTTGCGGGGTTGGTGTACTTC. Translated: CASSEKVAGLVYF.

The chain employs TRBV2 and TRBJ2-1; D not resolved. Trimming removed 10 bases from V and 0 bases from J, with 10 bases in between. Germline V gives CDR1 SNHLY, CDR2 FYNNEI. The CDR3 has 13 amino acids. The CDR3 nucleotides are TGTGCCACCCGACGGAACTCCTACAATGAGCAGTTCTTC. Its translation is CATRRNSYNEQFF.

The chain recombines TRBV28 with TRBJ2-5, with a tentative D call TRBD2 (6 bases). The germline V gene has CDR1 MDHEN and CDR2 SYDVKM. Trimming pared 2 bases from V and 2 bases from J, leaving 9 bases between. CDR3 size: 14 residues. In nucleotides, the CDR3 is TGTGCCAGCAGTTTACGCGGAGGGCAAGAGACCCAGTACTTC. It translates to CASSLRGGQETQYF.

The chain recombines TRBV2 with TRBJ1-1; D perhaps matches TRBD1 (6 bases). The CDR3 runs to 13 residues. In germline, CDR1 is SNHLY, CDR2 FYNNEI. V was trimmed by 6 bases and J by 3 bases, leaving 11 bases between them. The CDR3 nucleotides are TGTGCCAGCAGCCTACAGGGTGACACTGAAGCTTTCTTT. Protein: CASSLQGDTEAFF.

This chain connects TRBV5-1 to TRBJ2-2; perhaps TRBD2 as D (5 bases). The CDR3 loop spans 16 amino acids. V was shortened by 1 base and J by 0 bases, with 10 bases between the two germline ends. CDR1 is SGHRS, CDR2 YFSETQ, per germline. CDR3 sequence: CASSLRLAPNTGELFF. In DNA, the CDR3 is TGCGCCAGCAGCTTGCGTTTAGCGCCGAACACCGGGGAGCTGTTTTTT.

The CDR3 region is CAISESSFRGAQFF. The CDR3 nucleotides are TGTGCCATCAGTGAGTCTTCATTTCGCGGGGCGCAGTTCTTC. This rearrangement joins TRBV10-3 to TRBJ2-1; D might be TRBD2 (6 bases). This CDR3 spans 14 amino acids. Deletions cut 0 bases from V and 12 bases from J, with 15 bases between. CDR1 is ENHRY and CDR2 is SYGVKD in the germline V gene.

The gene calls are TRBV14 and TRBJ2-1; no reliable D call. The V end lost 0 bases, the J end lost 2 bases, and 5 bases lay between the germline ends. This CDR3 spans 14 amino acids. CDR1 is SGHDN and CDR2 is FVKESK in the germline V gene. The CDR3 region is CASSQERTYNEQFF. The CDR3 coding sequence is TGTGCCAGCAGCCAAGAAAGGACCTACAATGAGCAGTTCTTC.

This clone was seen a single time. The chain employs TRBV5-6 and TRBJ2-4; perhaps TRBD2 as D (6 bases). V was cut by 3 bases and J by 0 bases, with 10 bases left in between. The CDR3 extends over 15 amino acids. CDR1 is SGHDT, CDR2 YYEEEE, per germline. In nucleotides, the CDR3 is TGTGCCAGCAGCTCCCCGGGAGTAGCCAAAAACATTCAGTACTTC. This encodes CASSSPGVAKNIQYF.

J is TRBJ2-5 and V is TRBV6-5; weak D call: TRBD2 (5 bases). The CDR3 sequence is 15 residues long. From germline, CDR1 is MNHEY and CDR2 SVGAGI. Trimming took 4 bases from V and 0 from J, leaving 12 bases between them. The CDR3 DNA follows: TGTGCCAGCAGTTTCAACGGACTCTACCAAGAGACCCAGTACTTC. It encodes CASSFNGLYQETQYF.

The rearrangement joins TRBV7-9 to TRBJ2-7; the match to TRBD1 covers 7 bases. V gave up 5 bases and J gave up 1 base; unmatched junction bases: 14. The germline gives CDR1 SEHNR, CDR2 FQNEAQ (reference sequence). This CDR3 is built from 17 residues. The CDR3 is CASSDRRGQTKSYEQYF. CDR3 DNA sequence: TGTGCCAGCAGCGACCGAAGGGGGCAAACAAAATCCTACGAGCAGTACTTC.

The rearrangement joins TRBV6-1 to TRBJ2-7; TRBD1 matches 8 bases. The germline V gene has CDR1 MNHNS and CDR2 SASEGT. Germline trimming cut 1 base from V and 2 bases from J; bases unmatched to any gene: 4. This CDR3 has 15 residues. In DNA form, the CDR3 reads TGTGCCAGCAGTGAAGTGACAGGGGTCCCCTACGAGCAGTACTTC. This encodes CASSEVTGVPYEQYF.

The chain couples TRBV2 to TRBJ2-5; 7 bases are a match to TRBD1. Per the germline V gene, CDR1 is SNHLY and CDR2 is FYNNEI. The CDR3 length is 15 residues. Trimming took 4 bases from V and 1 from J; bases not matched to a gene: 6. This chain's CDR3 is CASSGQGQPQETQYF. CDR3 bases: TGTGCCAGCAGTGGGCAGGGACAGCCCCAAGAGACCCAGTACTTC.